One and the same sample provided the 3 T cell receptor beta chains below, sequenced in a study of T cell changes during pregnancy in multiple sclerosis. Method: immunoSEQ multiplex PCR; TCRdb's copy keeps in-frame clones and lacks some. The data hold 27,000 or so clones, with roughly 90% observed a single time. The material sequenced was CD8+ T cells from peripheral blood mononuclear cells, taken in the second trimester of pregnancy. The receptors were gathered from a female donor with multiple sclerosis, enrolled in a pregnancy study.

This chain connects TRBV7-8 to TRBJ2-7, with TRBD2 as a possible D gene (6 bases). Trimming took 0 bases from V and 2 from J, leaving 14 bases between them. CDR3 length: 16 amino acids. Germline lookup yields CDR1 SGHVS and CDR2 FQNEAQ. As DNA, the CDR3 is TGTGCCAGCAGCTTAGCGGAGGGTGTTCCCCCCTACGAGCAGTACTTC. Its translation: CASSLAEGVPPYEQYF.

This clone came up once. This chain links TRBV27 with TRBJ1-6; D is unclear. CDR3 size: 12 residues. The germline CDR1 and CDR2 sequences are MNHEY and SMNVEV (reference sequence). V was clipped by 2 bases and J by 13 bases, with 9 bases between them. The CDR3, as DNA: TGTGCCAGCAGTTTACGAGGGCGGCCCCTCCACTTT. Its translation is CASSLRGRPLHF.

This sequence joins TRBV6-1 and TRBJ2-1; 11 positions match TRBD1. From germline, CDR1 is MNHNS and CDR2 SASEGT. The CDR3 has 15 residues. With V trimmed by 3 bases and J by 3 bases, 1 base remained unmatched. CDR3 in amino acids: CASSEGTGGYNEQFF. The CDR3 DNA is TGTGCCAGCAGTGAGGGGACAGGGGGCTACAATGAGCAGTTCTTC.